These 27 T cell receptor beta chains originate from one sample sequenced in a study of T cell responses to AZD1222 COVID-19 vaccine. TCRdb's table, derived via immunoSEQ multiplex PCR, lists solely in-frame clones and lacks some. The table lists some 190,000 clones, nearly 95% of them singletons. Sequenced material: peripheral blood, taken 28 days after the second AZD1222 dose. The receptor set was obtained from an adult who received the AZD1222 COVID-19 vaccine.

The rearrangement links TRBV27 to TRBJ1-1; the match to TRBD1 covers 10 bases. Looked up from germline, CDR1 is MNHEY and CDR2 is SMNVEV (reference sequence). V gave up 3 bases and J gave up 5 bases; unmatched junction bases: 9. The CDR3 contains 16 residues. The CDR3: CASSFLSGQGVTEAFF. The CDR3 coding sequence is TGTGCCAGCAGTTTCTTGAGTGGACAGGGGGTAACTGAAGCTTTCTTT.

This chain's CDR3 is CASSPWTDRNEQFF. As DNA, the CDR3 is TGTGCCAGCAGCCCCTGGACGGATAGGAATGAGCAGTTCTTC. V gene TRBV7-3 combines with J gene TRBJ2-1; no firm D call. V was clipped by 5 bases and J by 7 bases, with 15 bases between them. The germline V gene has CDR1 SGHTA and CDR2 FQGTGA. CDR3 length equals 14 residues.

The genes are TRBV6-2 or TRBV6-3 and TRBJ2-1; 8 nucleotides align to TRBD2. V lost 0 bases to trimming and J lost 2 bases; unmatched junction nucleotides: 6. The CDR3 consists of 17 residues. Germline loops: CDR1 MNHEY, CDR2 SVGEGT. For the CDR3, the DNA is TGTGCCAGCAGTTACTCTGGTAGCGGGAACCCCTACAATGAGCAGTTCTTC. Its translation is CASSYSGSGNPYNEQFF.

This chain joins TRBV18 and TRBJ2-5; 7 bases line up with TRBD1. The trim removed 4 bases at V and 5 bases at J, leaving 7 bases unmatched. CDR1 KGHSH and CDR2 LQKENI come from the germline V gene. The CDR3 length is 14 residues. CDR3 nucleotide sequence: TGTGCCAGCTCACAGGGGGCGCGCCGGGAGACCCAGTACTTC. This sequence encodes CASSQGARRETQYF.

The chain joins TRBV9 to TRBJ1-6, with TRBD1 matching 7 bases. Germline trimming cut 6 bases from V and 3 bases from J; bases unmatched to any gene: 6. This CDR3 contains 15 residues. The V gene's germline CDR1 is SGDLS and CDR2 YYNGEE. The CDR3 sequence: CASKPGTDYNSPLHF. The CDR3 nucleotides read TGTGCCAGCAAACCCGGGACAGACTATAATTCACCCCTCCACTTT.

The chain uses TRBV24-1 and TRBJ2-5; 8 bases map to TRBD1. The CDR3 extends over 16 amino acids. The germline CDR1 and CDR2 sequences are KGHDR and SFDVKD. The V gene end was trimmed by 3 bases and the J gene end by 3 bases; junction bases not matched to a gene: 8. Here the CDR3 reads CATSDPQGAGEETQYF. CDR3 DNA sequence: TGTGCCACCAGTGATCCGCAGGGGGCGGGCGAAGAGACCCAGTACTTC.

This chain connects TRBV27 to TRBJ2-3; no clear D gene. The germline gives CDR1 MNHEY, CDR2 SMNVEV (reference sequence). This CDR3 has 16 amino acids. Trimming pared 3 bases from V and 1 base from J, leaving 14 bases between. CDR3 in amino acids: CASSFFSVGGTDTQYF. In nucleotides, the CDR3 is TGTGCCAGCAGTTTCTTTTCGGTGGGTGGCACAGATACGCAGTATTTT.

CDR3: CASSIEGRGANIQYF. CDR3 DNA sequence: TGTGCCAGTAGTATAGAGGGCAGGGGAGCGAACATTCAGTACTTC. V is TRBV19 and J is TRBJ2-4, with a weak D call TRBD1 (6 bases). Per germline, CDR1 LNHDA and CDR2 SQIVND (reference sequence). V was clipped by 0 bases and J by 7 bases, with 13 bases between them. The CDR3 is 15 residues long.

The chain couples TRBV6-1 to TRBJ1-2; TRBD1 might be the D (6 bases). The germline V gene encodes CDR1 MNHNS and CDR2 SASEGT. The ends were cut back, 0 bases at V and 7 bases at J, with 15 bases in the middle. The CDR3 is made up of 15 amino acids. CDR3: CASSEAGAGVAGYTF. The CDR3, as DNA: TGTGCCAGCAGTGAAGCCGGGGCAGGGGTGGCTGGCTACACCTTC.

The rearrangement links TRBV7-9 to TRBJ1-5; 8 nucleotides align to TRBD1. The J segment lost 3 bases and the V segment lost 8 bases, leaving 3 bases of the junction unmatched. The CDR3 has 13 amino acids. Germline V gene lookup returns CDR1 SEHNR and CDR2 FQNEAQ (reference sequence). CDR3 region: CASSGQVNQPQHF. The CDR3 DNA follows: TGTGCCAGCTCGGGACAGGTCAATCAGCCCCAGCATTTT.

The chain recombines TRBV10-3 with TRBJ1-5; 7 nucleotides align to TRBD1. The CDR3 sequence is 13 residues long. The trim removed 10 bases at V and 6 bases at J, leaving 9 bases unmatched. Germline loops: CDR1 ENHRY, CDR2 SYGVKD. The CDR3 DNA sequence: TGTGCCACCGAGCAGGGGGTAGGTCAGCCCCAGCATTTT. Residues: CATEQGVGQPQHF.

The chain carries TRBV4-1 and TRBJ1-3; no definite D call. CDR3 size: 16 residues. Germline V lookup: CDR1 MGHRA, CDR2 YSYEKL. With 0 bases removed from V and 0 bases from J, the gap between germline ends came to 9 bases. CDR3 residues: CASSQDTYYSGNTIYF. The CDR3 DNA follows: TGCGCCAGCAGCCAAGATACATACTACTCTGGAAACACCATATATTTT.

The chain carries TRBV7-2 and TRBJ2-5; TRBD2 matches 8 bases. With 5 bases clipped from V and 5 bases from J, the junction kept 7 bases outside the gene matches. The CDR3 runs to 14 residues. The germline V gene encodes CDR1 SGHTA and CDR2 FQGNSA. In nucleotides, the CDR3 is TGTGCCAGCAGCCCCGGGGGGGCCTCGGAGACCCAGTACTTC. Its protein is CASSPGGASETQYF.

The gene calls are TRBV27 and TRBJ1-1; a possible D gene is TRBD1 (6 bases). The CDR3 has 14 amino acids. Germline V gene lookup returns CDR1 MNHEY and CDR2 SMNVEV (reference sequence). Trimming cost V 2 bases and J 4 bases, with 11 bases left between them. CDR3 residues: CASSLGGGSTEAFF. CDR3 coding DNA: TGTGCCAGCAGTTTAGGGGGCGGAAGCACTGAAGCTTTCTTT.

The V gene is TRBV3-1 (or the pseudogene TRBV3-2), the J gene TRBJ1-1; D is ambiguous. Trimming shortened V by 6 bases and J by 1 base, and 12 bases separated the two germline ends. Germline lookup yields CDR1 LGHDT and CDR2 YNNKEL (reference sequence). The CDR3 totals 14 residues. CDR3 sequence: CASRPLDRNTEAFF. CDR3 sequence (DNA): TGTGCCAGCAGGCCACTTGACCGGAACACTGAAGCTTTCTTT.

The V and J genes are TRBV30 and TRBJ1-5; D is undetermined. V lost 8 bases and J 6 bases, leaving 20 bases between the germline ends. Germline V gene data show CDR1 as GTSNPN and CDR2 as SVGIG (reference sequence). The CDR3 sequence is 14 residues long. The CDR3 loop is CAVRAPNPGQPQHF. The CDR3 DNA follows: TGTGCCGTCCGGGCCCCCAACCCGGGTCAGCCCCAGCATTTT.

This clone was picked up one time. The V gene is TRBV3-1 (or the pseudogene TRBV3-2), the J gene TRBJ2-1; 9 nucleotides match TRBD2. Losses at the gene ends were 5 bases for V and 0 bases for J; bases not matched to a gene: 5. The germline CDR1 and CDR2 sequences are LGHDT and YNNKEL (reference sequence). This CDR3 comprises 16 residues. This CDR3 is CASSEGLARSYNEQFF. The CDR3 DNA reads TGTGCCAGCAGCGAAGGACTAGCGCGCTCCTACAATGAGCAGTTCTTC.

This sequence joins TRBV1 and TRBJ2-7; TRBD1 is the table's D call, not checked against the DNA. TRBV1 is marked as a pseudogene. The CDR3 has 12 residues. The CDR3 protein is CTSRADPYEQYF. The CDR3 region has the DNA TGCACCAGCAGGGCAGATCCCTACGAGCAGTACTTC.

The chain recombines TRBV28 with TRBJ2-5, with D maybe TRBD1 (5 bases). Per germline, CDR1 MDHEN and CDR2 SYDVKM. This CDR3 is built from 11 residues. Trimming removed 4 bases from V and 5 bases from J, with 5 bases in between. CDR3 nucleotide sequence: TGTGCCAGCAGTTACAGGGAGACCCAGTACTTC. Its translation is CASSYRETQYF.

The rearrangement joins TRBV10-3 to TRBJ2-5; possibly TRBD1 or TRBD2 for D (5 bases each). The CDR3 runs to 16 residues. Trimming pared 3 bases from V and 0 bases from J, leaving 14 bases between. In germline, CDR1 is ENHRY, CDR2 SYGVKD. The CDR3 reads CAISDGAALYQETQYF. In DNA form, the CDR3 reads TGTGCCATCAGTGACGGGGCAGCTCTGTACCAAGAGACCCAGTACTTC.

Concerning this clone itself: Germline and junction disagree at one end, which may indicate a read error. V is TRBV4-2 and J is TRBJ1-4, with 8 bases aligning to TRBD1. The germline V gene has CDR1 LGHNA and CDR2 YNFKEQ. This CDR3 has 16 residues. The DNA of the CDR3 is TGTGCCAGCAGCGAAGACAGGGGTTCAACTAATGAAAAACTGTTTTTT. It encodes CASSEDRGSTNEKLFF.

V usage is TRBV19 and J usage is TRBJ1-1; TRBD1 is a possible D gene (5 bases). Germline-derived CDR1 and CDR2 are LNHDA and SQIVND (reference sequence). CDR3 length: 14 residues. V gave up 7 bases and J gave up 0 bases, with 12 bases separating them. CDR3 nucleotides: TGTGCCAGTACTCCGGGACGCATGAACACTGAAGCTTTCTTT. Protein product: CASTPGRMNTEAFF. Variable domain in full (rest from reference TRBV19 and TRBJ1-1): DGGITQSPKYLFRKEGQNVTLSCEQNLNHDAMYWYRQDPGQGLRLIYYSQIVNDFQKGDIAEGYSVSREKKESFPLTVTSAQKNPTAFYLCASTPGRMNTEAFFGQGTRLTVV.

The chain links TRBV19 to TRBJ2-1; 9 bases agree with TRBD2. CDR3 length equals 15 residues. V gave up 3 bases and J gave up 8 bases; unmatched junction bases: 8. Germline V lookup: CDR1 LNHDA, CDR2 SQIVND (reference sequence). In DNA form, the CDR3 reads TGTGCCAGTAGTATCGTTGCGGGAGGGCCCGATGAGCAGTTCTTC. Its protein product is CASSIVAGGPDEQFF.

V and J are TRBV4-3 and TRBJ1-6; 8 positions agree with TRBD1. This CDR3 is 15 amino acids long. Unmatched junction bases numbered 3, after V lost 1 base and J lost 7 bases. Per the germline V gene, CDR1 is LGHNA and CDR2 is YSLEER. For the CDR3, the DNA is TGCGCCAGCAGCCAAGGGACAGGGAAAAATTCACCCCTCCACTTT. It encodes CASSQGTGKNSPLHF.

The rearrangement joins TRBV19 to TRBJ1-2, with 9 nucleotides matching TRBD1. CDR1 and CDR2 (germline): LNHDA, SQIVND (reference sequence). Losses at the gene ends were 3 bases for V and 2 bases for J; bases not matched to a gene: 4. There are 15 residues in the CDR3. The DNA for the CDR3 is TGTGCCAGTAGTATCCAAGGACAGGGGAACTATGGCTACACCTTC. Its translation is CASSIQGQGNYGYTF.

CDR3 loop: CASSEQGNTEAFF. The CDR3 DNA reads TGTGCCAGCAGTGAACAGGGGAACACTGAAGCTTTCTTT. This rearrangement joins TRBV6-1 to TRBJ1-1; TRBD1 might be the D (5 bases). The CDR3 extends over 13 amino acids. V gave up 2 bases and J gave up 1 base, with 5 bases separating them. Germline loops: CDR1 MNHNS, CDR2 SASEGT.

V is TRBV28 and J is TRBJ1-5; weak D call: TRBD1 (6 bases). V lost 7 bases and J lost 6, with 16 bases in between. Germline V gene sequence: CDR1 MDHEN, CDR2 SYDVKM. The CDR3 extends over 14 amino acids. The CDR3 is CASNEGQGRQPQHF. In DNA form, the CDR3 reads TGTGCCAGCAACGAGGGGCAGGGGCGTCAGCCCCAGCATTTT.